The text below deals with one TCR beta chain. The data belong to a study of blood T cell repertoires in COVID-19. Study in general: COVID-19 samples collected from the United States, Italy and Spain covered acute and convalescent phases.

Per the germline V gene, CDR1 is SGHRS and CDR2 is YFSETQ. The V gene lost 4 bases and the J gene lost 2 bases, with 14 bases spanning the gap. This CDR3 is 15 amino acids long. In the original workflow: Counts of nucleated cells, estimated from reference gene primer amplification, were obtained. This table comes from immunoSEQ multiplex PCR, and its TCRdb copy is limited to in-frame clones, with some not included. V and J calls and clone size are as listed in that table; D and trimming were resolved from the DNA. Of under 150,000 clones listed, around 78% were seen once; the top ten hold 10% to 13%.

The sequenced material came from peripheral blood. V is TRBV5-1 and J is TRBJ2-3; D ambiguous. This TCR came from a human donor in a cohort sampled during active COVID-19. The CDR3: CASSPEAALTDTQYF. The CDR3, as DNA: TGCGCCAGCAGCCCTGAGGCAGCTCTCACAGATACGCAGTATTTT.